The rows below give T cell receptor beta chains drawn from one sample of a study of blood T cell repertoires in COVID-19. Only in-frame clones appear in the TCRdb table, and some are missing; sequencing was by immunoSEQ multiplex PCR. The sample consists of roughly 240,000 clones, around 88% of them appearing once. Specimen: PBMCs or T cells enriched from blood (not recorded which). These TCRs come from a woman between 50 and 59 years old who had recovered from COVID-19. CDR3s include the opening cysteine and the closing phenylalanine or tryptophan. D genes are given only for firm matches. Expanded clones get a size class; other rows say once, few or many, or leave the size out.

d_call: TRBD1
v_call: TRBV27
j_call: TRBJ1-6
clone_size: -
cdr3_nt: TGTGCCAGCAGAGGAGGGGGCGCCAGGAATTCACCCCTCCACTTT
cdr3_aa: CASRGGGARNSPLHF

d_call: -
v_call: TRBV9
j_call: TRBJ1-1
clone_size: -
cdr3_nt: TGTGCCAGCAGCGTAGGCCCTGCCAGGGGAGCTTTCTTT
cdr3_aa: CASSVGPARGAFF

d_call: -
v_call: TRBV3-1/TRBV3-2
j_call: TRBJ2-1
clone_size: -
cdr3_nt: TGTGCCAGCAGGCCCCGGGACAACCCCTACAATGAGCAGTTCTTC
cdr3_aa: CASRPRDNPYNEQFF

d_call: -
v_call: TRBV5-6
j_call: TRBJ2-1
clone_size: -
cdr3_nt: TGTGCCAGCAGCTTCAGGGCTGAGCAGTTCTTC
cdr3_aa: CASSFRAEQFF

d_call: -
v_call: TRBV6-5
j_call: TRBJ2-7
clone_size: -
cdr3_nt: TGTGCCAGCAGTCAACAAAAAAACTCCTACGAGCAGTACTTC
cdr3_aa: CASSQQKNSYEQYF

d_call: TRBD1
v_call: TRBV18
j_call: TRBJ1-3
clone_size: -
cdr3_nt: TGTGCCAGCTCGCTGACCATTCAGGGGGACTCTGGAAACACCATATATTTT
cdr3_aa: CASSLTIQGDSGNTIYF

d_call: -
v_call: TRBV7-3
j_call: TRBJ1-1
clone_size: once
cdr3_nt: TGTGCCAGCAGCATCGGGGGGCACACTGAAGCTTTCTTT
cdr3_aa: CASSIGGHTEAFF

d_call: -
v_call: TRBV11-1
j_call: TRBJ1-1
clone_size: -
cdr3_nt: TGTGCCAGCAGCTTACCAGGGCGGGCTTTCTTT
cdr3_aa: CASSLPGRAFF

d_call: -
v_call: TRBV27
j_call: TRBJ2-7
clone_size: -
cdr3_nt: TGTGCCAGCACAGGGACATTAGGACTCGAGCAGTACTTC
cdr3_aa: CASTGTLGLEQYF

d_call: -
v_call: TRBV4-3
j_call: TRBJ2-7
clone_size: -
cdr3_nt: TGCGCCAGCAGCCAAGATGGGGGCCTGGGGGAGCAGTACTTC
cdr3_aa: CASSQDGGLGEQYF

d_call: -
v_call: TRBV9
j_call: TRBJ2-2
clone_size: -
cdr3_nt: TGTGCCAGCAGCGTAGGGACTCCCCAACCCGGGGAGCTGTTTTTT
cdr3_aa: CASSVGTPQPGELFF

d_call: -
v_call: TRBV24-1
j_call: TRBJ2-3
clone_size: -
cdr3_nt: TGTGCCACCAGTGACCCCCGTGGAGCAGATACGCAGTATTTT
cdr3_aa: CATSDPRGADTQYF

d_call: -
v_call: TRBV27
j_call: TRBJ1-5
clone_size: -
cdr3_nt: TGTGCCAGCAGTTCCCGTCCCGAGCAGCCCCAGCATTTT
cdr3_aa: CASSSRPEQPQHF

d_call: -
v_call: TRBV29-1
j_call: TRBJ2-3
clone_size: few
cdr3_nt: TGCAGCGTTGAAGGTGTTAGAACAGATACGCAGTATTTT
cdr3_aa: CSVEGVRTDTQYF

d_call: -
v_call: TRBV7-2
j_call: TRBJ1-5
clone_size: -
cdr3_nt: TGTGCCAGCAGCCCAGGGCTCTATCAGCCCCAGCATTTT
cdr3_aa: CASSPGLYQPQHF

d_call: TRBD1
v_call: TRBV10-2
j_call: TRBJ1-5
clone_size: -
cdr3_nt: TGCGCCAGCACAACCGGGACAGGGGCAGAATTTGGCAATCAGCCCCAGCATTTT
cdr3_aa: CASTTGTGAEFGNQPQHF

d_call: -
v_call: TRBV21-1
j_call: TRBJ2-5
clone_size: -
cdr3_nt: TGTGCCAGCAGCAATGACGTAGTCGGGGGGCGGTGGGAGACCCAGTACTTC
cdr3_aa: CASSNDVVGGRWETQYF

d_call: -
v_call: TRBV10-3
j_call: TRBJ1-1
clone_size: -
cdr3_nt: TGTGCCTCCAAGGCAGGTGGGTACACTGAAGCTTTCTTT
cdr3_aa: CASKAGGYTEAFF

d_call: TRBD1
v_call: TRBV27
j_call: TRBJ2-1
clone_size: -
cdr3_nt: TGTGCCAGCAGTACCCTGACGTCCGGGACAGGCTTATACAATGAGCAGTTCTTC
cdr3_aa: CASSTLTSGTGLYNEQFF

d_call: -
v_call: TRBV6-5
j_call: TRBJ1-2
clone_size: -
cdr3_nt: TGTGCCAGCTGGAGGTTGGAGGATGGCTACACCTTC
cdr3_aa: CASWRLEDGYTF

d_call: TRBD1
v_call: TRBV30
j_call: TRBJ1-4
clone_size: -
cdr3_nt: TGTGCCTCCCAGGGACAGGGCCTTACTAATGAAAAACTGTTTTTT
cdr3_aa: CASQGQGLTNEKLFF

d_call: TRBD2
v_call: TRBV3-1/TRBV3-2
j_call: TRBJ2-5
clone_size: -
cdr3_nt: TGTGCCAGCAGCAAACGGTTTAGCGGGGGGGCGGAGACCCAGTACTTC
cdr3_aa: CASSKRFSGGAETQYF

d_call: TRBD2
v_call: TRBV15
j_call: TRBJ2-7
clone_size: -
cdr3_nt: TGTGCCACCAGCCTGACTAGCGGGAGGTGGTACGAGCAGTACTTC
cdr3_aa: CATSLTSGRWYEQYF

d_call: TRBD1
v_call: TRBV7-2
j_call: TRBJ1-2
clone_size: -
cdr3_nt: TGTGCCAGCGGTACAGGGGGCGCTTACTATGGCTACACCTTC
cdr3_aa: CASGTGGAYYGYTF